This T cell receptor beta chain was found in a study of cytotoxic CD8 clonotypes in ibrutinib-treated CLL. Method: immunoSEQ multiplex PCR; TCRdb's copy keeps in-frame clones and lacks some. The table includes some 130,000 clones, approximately 85% detected once. Overall study results and limits: Starting clonality was above that of age-matched healthy donors and tracked circulating CD8+ T-cell counts. Clonality showed a rise at ibrutinib response that reversed toward baseline at progression.

With 5 bases removed from V and 5 bases from J, the gap between germline ends came to 18 bases. The CDR3 consists of 15 residues. CDR1 is MDHEN and CDR2 is SYDVKM in the germline V gene. Points on this clone: Its specificity is not known.

The specimen was PBMCs, collected after 24 months of ibrutinib treatment. The TCR sequence derives from a human donor with chronic lymphocytic leukemia. The chain recombines TRBV28 with TRBJ2-5; D is perhaps TRBD1 or TRBD2 (5 bases each). The CDR3 DNA follows: TGTGCCAGCAGTCCCGGGACCGGGCTTCGGGAGACCCAGTACTTC. The encoded protein is CASSPGTGLRETQYF.